A single sample gave rise to the 23 T cell receptor beta chains below, sequenced in a study of radiation and T cells in renal cell carcinoma. Sequenced by immunoSEQ multiplex PCR; TCRdb stores in-frame clones only, minus some. In the table there are roughly 150,000 clones, roughly 90% of which are singletons. Indicated time point: baseline pretreatment blood. Indicated treatment: 15 Gy SBRT to primary tumor, nephrectomy 4 weeks later. The sample here was blood, taken from a patient whose treatment included radiotherapy and nephrectomy. These receptors originate from a woman in her seventies with renal cell carcinoma.

The J gene is TRBJ2-5, the V gene TRBV15; D may match TRBD1 or TRBD2 (5 bases each). V was trimmed by 7 bases and J by 2 bases, leaving 11 bases between them. CDR1 LNHNV and CDR2 YYDKDF come from the germline V gene (reference sequence). This CDR3 has 13 amino acids. CDR3 DNA: TGTGCCACCAAGGGACGGCTGCAAGAGACCCAGTACTTC. Its translation is CATKGRLQETQYF.

This chain joins TRBV4-2 and TRBJ1-4, with TRBD1 matching 9 bases. The V gene end was trimmed by 1 base and the J gene end by 8 bases; junction bases not matched to a gene: 14. The CDR3 runs 18 residues. The germline gives CDR1 LGHNA, CDR2 YNFKEQ. The CDR3 sequence: CASSQVADRGPWNEKLFF. The CDR3 bases are TGTGCCAGCAGCCAAGTAGCGGACAGGGGACCTTGGAACGAAAAACTGTTTTTT.

V gene TRBV7-8 combines with J gene TRBJ1-5; 7 bases line up with TRBD1. Germline lookup yields CDR1 SGHVS and CDR2 FQNEAQ. J gave up 7 bases and V 1 base, and 7 bases lay outside the gene matches. The CDR3 length is 15 residues. DNA of the CDR3: TGTGCCAGCAGCTTAGGCAGGGGGGACCGGCAGCCCCAGCATTTT. It encodes CASSLGRGDRQPQHF.

The CDR3 here is CASSPLGGYNEQFF. The CDR3 DNA follows: TGTGCCAGCAGTCCTCTAGGGGGCTACAATGAGCAGTTCTTC. The chain couples TRBV27 to TRBJ2-1; a weak D match, TRBD1 (6 bases). The CDR3 extends over 14 amino acids. CDR1 and CDR2 from the germline V gene are MNHEY and SMNVEV (reference sequence). Trimming shortened V by 5 bases and J by 3 bases, and 11 bases separated the two germline ends.

This rearrangement joins TRBV7-3 to TRBJ1-3; D not certain. Germline V gene sequence: CDR1 SGHTA, CDR2 FQGTGA. The CDR3 is made up of 13 amino acids. V lost 6 bases and J lost 2, with 8 bases in between. DNA for the CDR3: TGTGCCAGCAGTAAAGACGCTGGAAACACCATATATTTT. This encodes CASSKDAGNTIYF.

The V call is TRBV4-1, the J call TRBJ1-4, with D possibly matching TRBD1 (5 bases). Germline assignment: CDR1 MGHRA and CDR2 YSYEKL. CDR3 size: 18 residues. The V and J ends lost 0 bases and 1 base respectively, with 15 bases between them. CDR3 in DNA: TGCGCCAGCAGCCAAGATGGGGGTCGGGAGGGAACTAATGAAAAACTGTTTTTT. Its translation is CASSQDGGREGTNEKLFF.

The chain recombines TRBV5-4 with TRBJ1-2; 8 nucleotides agree with TRBD1. Trimming cost V 4 bases and J 8 bases; bases outside gene matches: 10. CDR3 length: 14 amino acids. The V gene's germline CDR1 is SGHNT and CDR2 YYREEE (reference sequence). The CDR3 DNA is TGTGCCAGCAGCCAACGGACAGGGTCTGGCGGCTACACCTTC. This translates into CASSQRTGSGGYTF.

The genes are TRBV6-1 and TRBJ1-4; D gene ambiguous. Deletions cut 3 bases from V and 1 base from J, with 12 bases between. The CDR3 sequence is 16 residues long. CDR1 is MNHNS and CDR2 is SASEGT in the germline V gene. This chain's CDR3 is CASSESAALTNEKLFF. For the CDR3, the DNA is TGTGCCAGCAGTGAGTCGGCAGCCTTAACTAATGAAAAACTGTTTTTT.

The chain links TRBV5-1 to TRBJ2-5; D call uncertain. Deletions cut 2 bases from V and 4 bases from J, with 9 bases between. The CDR3 is 13 amino acids. The germline V gene encodes CDR1 SGHRS and CDR2 YFSETQ. The CDR3 DNA reads TGCGCCAGCAGCTTAGAGCTAGGAGAGACCCAGTACTTC. Protein sequence: CASSLELGETQYF. Variable domain in full (rest from reference TRBV5-1 and TRBJ2-5): KAGVTQTPRYLIKTRGQQVTLSCSPISGHRSVSWYQQTPGQGLQFLFEYFSETQRNKGNFPGRFSGRQFSNSRSEMNVSTLELGDSALYLCASSLELGETQYFGPGTRLLVL.

The chain recombines TRBV2 with TRBJ2-3; TRBD2 aligns across 11 bases. The CDR3 is made up of 18 amino acids. Germline-derived CDR1 and CDR2 are SNHLY and FYNNEI. V was pared by 9 bases and J by 0 bases, with 14 bases of the junction left unmatched. The CDR3 loop is CASRRLAGGYSSTDTQYF. Written as DNA, the CDR3 is TGTGCCAGTAGGAGGCTAGCGGGGGGATACTCTAGCACAGATACGCAGTATTTT.

The chain uses TRBV7-2 and TRBJ2-1; 7 bases align to TRBD2. Looked up from germline, CDR1 is SGHTA and CDR2 is FQGNSA. This CDR3 spans 17 amino acids. The ends lost 5 bases at V and 0 bases at J; junction bases unmatched: 10. The CDR3 protein is CASSMRLALSSYNEQFF. CDR3 in DNA: TGTGCCAGCAGCATGAGACTAGCCCTCAGCTCCTACAATGAGCAGTTCTTC.

The chain links TRBV5-4 to TRBJ2-7; weak D call: TRBD1 (6 bases). CDR3 length: 15 residues. Germline loops: CDR1 SGHNT, CDR2 YYREEE (reference sequence). With 3 bases removed from V and 7 bases from J, the gap between germline ends came to 20 bases. The CDR3 spells CASSSQGHHPGEQYF. The DNA of the CDR3 is TGTGCCAGCAGCTCTCAGGGGCATCATCCGGGGGAGCAGTACTTC.

This chain connects TRBV29-1 to TRBJ1-2; D call uncertain. Germline CDR1 and CDR2: SQVTM and ANQGSEA. V was shortened by 3 bases and J by 7 bases, with 6 bases between the two germline ends. CDR3 length: 10 amino acids. The CDR3 protein is CSVERVGYTF. Here the CDR3 DNA reads TGCAGCGTTGAGCGGGTTGGCTACACCTTC. Full variable domain (missing parts from reference TRBV29-1 and TRBJ1-2): SAVISQKPSRDICQRGTSLTIQCQVDSQVTMMFWYRQQPGQSLTLIATANQGSEATYESGFVIDKFPISRPNLTFSTLTVSNMSPEDSSIYLCSVERVGYTFGSGTRLTVV.

The rearrangement joins TRBV4-3 to TRBJ2-1, with 11 bases fitting TRBD2. CDR1 and CDR2 from the germline V gene are LGHNA and YSLEER. The V segment lost 1 base and the J segment 0 bases; nucleotides outside the gene matches: 5. The length of the CDR3 is 18 residues. The CDR3 region has the DNA TGCGCCAGCAGCCAAGGAGCTAGCGGGGGGAGCTCCTACAATGAGCAGTTCTTC. Amino acid sequence: CASSQGASGGSSYNEQFF.

This clone was recorded once. This rearrangement joins TRBV30 to TRBJ2-2; D is possibly TRBD1 (6 bases). In germline, CDR1 is GTSNPN, CDR2 SVGIG (reference sequence). Trimming removed 3 bases from V and 4 bases from J, with 12 bases in between. The CDR3 is 14 residues long. The CDR3 spells CAWRGALVTGELFF. The CDR3 nucleotides read TGTGCCTGGAGGGGGGCGCTTGTCACCGGGGAGCTGTTTTTT.

This rearrangement joins TRBV6-5 to TRBJ2-6; no firm D call. Trimming removed 5 bases at V and 0 bases at J, with 8 bases between. Germline CDR1 reads MNHEY; CDR2 reads SVGAGI. The CDR3 totals 15 residues. The CDR3 DNA is TGTGCCAGCAGTGGATGGGACTCTGGGGCCAACGTCCTGACTTTC. Its translation is CASSGWDSGANVLTF.

V gene TRBV5-1 combines with J gene TRBJ2-7, with TRBD2 identical over 9 bases. CDR1 is SGHRS and CDR2 is YFSETQ in the germline V gene. With 4 bases clipped from V and 3 bases from J, the junction kept 11 bases outside the gene matches. The CDR3 covers 16 residues. The CDR3 spells CASSPRGGGVGYEQYF. In DNA, the CDR3 is TGCGCCAGCAGCCCGCGGGGGGGCGGGGTCGGCTACGAGCAGTACTTC.

Note on this clone: This CDR3 is also generated by other DNA sequences in the sample. The chain combines TRBV14 with TRBJ1-2; D ambiguous. V lost 1 base to trimming and J lost 6 bases, with 6 bases between them. The germline V gene encodes CDR1 SGHDN and CDR2 FVKESK. The CDR3 spans 12 residues. The CDR3 loop reads CASSQARNGYTF. CDR3 DNA sequence: TGTGCCAGCAGCCAAGCTAGGAATGGCTACACCTTC.

The chain has TRBV19 and TRBJ2-2; no clear D. Trimming pared 3 bases from V and 5 bases from J, leaving 7 bases between. The CDR3 has 13 residues. Germline V lookup: CDR1 LNHDA, CDR2 SQIVND (reference sequence). The CDR3 DNA sequence: TGTGCCAGTAGTATGTCTAGGACCGGGGAGCTGTTTTTT. It codes for CASSMSRTGELFF.

The chain couples TRBV5-4 to TRBJ2-1; TRBD2 aligns across 7 bases. This CDR3 has 17 residues. With 0 bases clipped from V and 0 bases from J, the junction kept 6 bases outside the gene matches. Germline V gives CDR1 SGHNT, CDR2 YYREEE (reference sequence). The CDR3 spells CASSLGGRTSSYNEQFF. The CDR3 region has the DNA TGTGCCAGCAGCTTGGGAGGGAGGACTAGCTCCTACAATGAGCAGTTCTTC.

The chain has TRBV5-1 and TRBJ2-3; D is possibly TRBD2 (6 bases). Per the germline V gene, CDR1 is SGHRS and CDR2 is YFSETQ. This CDR3 is built from 17 residues. With 3 bases removed from V and 3 bases from J, the gap between germline ends came to 20 bases. The CDR3 DNA is TGCGCCAGCAGCTGGACCCCTGGGGGGAAGTCGACAGATACGCAGTATTTT. Residues: CASSWTPGGKSTDTQYF.

This chain joins TRBV4-3 and TRBJ1-2; D not certain. The germline gives CDR1 LGHNA, CDR2 YSLEER. V lost 0 bases and J lost 7, with 18 bases in between. This CDR3 region has 16 residues. CDR3 in amino acids: CASSQDPARRSSGYTF. For the CDR3, the DNA is TGCGCCAGCAGCCAAGATCCGGCACGGAGATCAAGTGGCTACACCTTC.

This rearrangement joins TRBV7-2 to TRBJ2-7; no definite D call. Germline V gene data show CDR1 as SGHTA and CDR2 as FQGNSA. CDR3 length: 14 amino acids. V was pared by 2 bases and J by 0 bases, with 8 bases between. The CDR3 DNA follows: TGTGCCAGCAGCTTATCACACTCCTCCTACGAGCAGTACTTC. Its translation: CASSLSHSSYEQYF.